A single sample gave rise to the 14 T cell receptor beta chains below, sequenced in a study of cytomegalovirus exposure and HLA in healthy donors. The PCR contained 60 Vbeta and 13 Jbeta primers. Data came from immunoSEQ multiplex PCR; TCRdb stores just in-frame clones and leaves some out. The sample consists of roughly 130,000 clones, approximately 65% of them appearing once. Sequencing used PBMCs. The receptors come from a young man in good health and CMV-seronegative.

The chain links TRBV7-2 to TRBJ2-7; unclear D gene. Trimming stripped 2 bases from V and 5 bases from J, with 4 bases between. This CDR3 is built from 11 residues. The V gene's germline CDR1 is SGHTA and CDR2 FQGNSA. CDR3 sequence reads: CASSLSDEQYF. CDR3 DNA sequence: TGTGCCAGCAGCTTATCGGACGAGCAGTACTTC.

The CDR3 nucleotides read TGCGCCAGCAGCTTTACAGGGGGCGCGTCCGCAGATACGCAGTATTTT. The encoded protein is CASSFTGGASADTQYF. This chain joins TRBV5-1 and TRBJ2-3, with TRBD1 matching 9 bases. The germline V gene encodes CDR1 SGHRS and CDR2 YFSETQ. The V gene end was trimmed by 2 bases and the J gene end by 4 bases; junction bases not matched to a gene: 8. The CDR3 is 16 residues long.

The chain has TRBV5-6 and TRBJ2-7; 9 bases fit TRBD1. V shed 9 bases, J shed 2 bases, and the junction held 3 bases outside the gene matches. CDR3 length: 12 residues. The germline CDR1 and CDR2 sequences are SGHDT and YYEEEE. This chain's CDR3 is CATGQGTYEQYF. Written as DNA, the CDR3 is TGTGCCACCGGACAGGGGACCTACGAGCAGTACTTC.

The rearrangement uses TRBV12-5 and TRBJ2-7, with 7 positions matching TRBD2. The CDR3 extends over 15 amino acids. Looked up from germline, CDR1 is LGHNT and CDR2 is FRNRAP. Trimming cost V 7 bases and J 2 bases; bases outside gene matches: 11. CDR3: CASALGVGLTYEQYF. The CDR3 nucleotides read TGTGCTAGTGCCCTTGGGGTGGGACTAACCTACGAGCAGTACTTC.

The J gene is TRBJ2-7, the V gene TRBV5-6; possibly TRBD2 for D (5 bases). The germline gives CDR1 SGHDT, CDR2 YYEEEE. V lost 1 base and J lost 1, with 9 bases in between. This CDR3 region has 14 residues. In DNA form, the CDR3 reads TGTGCCAGCAGCTTGTCCGGGATATCCTACGAGCAGTACTTC. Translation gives CASSLSGISYEQYF.

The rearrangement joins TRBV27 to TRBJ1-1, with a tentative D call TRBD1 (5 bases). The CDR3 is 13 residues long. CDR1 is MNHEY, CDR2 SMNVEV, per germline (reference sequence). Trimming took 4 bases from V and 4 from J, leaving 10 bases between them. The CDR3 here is CASSYSGGTEAFF. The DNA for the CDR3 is TGTGCCAGCAGTTATTCGGGGGGCACTGAAGCTTTCTTT.

The CDR3 here is CASSIGTGPVGDTQYF. CDR3 nucleotides: TGTGCCAGCAGCATTGGGACAGGGCCGGTAGGAGATACGCAGTATTTT. The gene calls are TRBV5-4 and TRBJ2-3; 9 bases are a match to TRBD1. This CDR3 region has 16 residues. Trimming took 4 bases from V and 5 from J; bases not matched to a gene: 11. Looked up from germline, CDR1 is SGHNT and CDR2 is YYREEE (reference sequence).

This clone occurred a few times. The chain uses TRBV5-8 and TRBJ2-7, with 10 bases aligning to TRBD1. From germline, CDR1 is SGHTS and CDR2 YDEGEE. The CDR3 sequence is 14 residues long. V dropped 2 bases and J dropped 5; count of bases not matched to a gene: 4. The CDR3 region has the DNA TGTGCCAGCAGCTTAGGGGACAGGGGCCACGAGCAGTACTTC. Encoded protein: CASSLGDRGHEQYF.

The CDR3 DNA reads TGCGCCAGTGCACCTACAGGGACGTCTGAAGCTTTCTTT. Its translation: CASAPTGTSEAFF. The rearrangement uses TRBV5-1 and TRBJ1-1; D possibly corresponds to TRBD1 (6 bases). This CDR3 has 13 amino acids. Germline V gene sequence: CDR1 SGHRS, CDR2 YFSETQ. Trimming shortened V by 8 bases and J by 6 bases, and 17 bases separated the two germline ends.

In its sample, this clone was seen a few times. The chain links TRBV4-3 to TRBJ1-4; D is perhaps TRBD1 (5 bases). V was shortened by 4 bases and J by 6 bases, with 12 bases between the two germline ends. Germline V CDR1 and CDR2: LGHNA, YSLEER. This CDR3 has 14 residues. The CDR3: CASSPRRGDEKLFF. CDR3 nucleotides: TGCGCCAGCAGCCCGCGGAGGGGTGATGAAAAACTGTTTTTT.

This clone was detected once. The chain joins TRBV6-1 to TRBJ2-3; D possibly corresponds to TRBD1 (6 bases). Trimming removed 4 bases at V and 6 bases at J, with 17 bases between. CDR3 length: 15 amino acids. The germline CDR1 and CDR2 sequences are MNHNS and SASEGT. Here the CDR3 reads CASSGHRAGYDTQYF. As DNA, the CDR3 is TGTGCCAGCAGTGGCCACAGGGCGGGCTATGATACGCAGTATTTT.

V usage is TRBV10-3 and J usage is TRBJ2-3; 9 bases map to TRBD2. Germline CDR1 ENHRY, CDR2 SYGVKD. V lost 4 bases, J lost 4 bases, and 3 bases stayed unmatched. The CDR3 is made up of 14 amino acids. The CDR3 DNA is TGTGCCATCAGTGTAGCGGGAGCTGCAGATACGCAGTATTTT. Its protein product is CAISVAGAADTQYF.

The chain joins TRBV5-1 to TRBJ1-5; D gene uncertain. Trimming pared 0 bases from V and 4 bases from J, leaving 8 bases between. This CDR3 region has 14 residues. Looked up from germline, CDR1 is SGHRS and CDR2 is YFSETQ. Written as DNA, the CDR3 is TGCGCCAGCAGCTTGGCCGGGGATAATCAGCCCCAGCATTTT. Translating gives CASSLAGDNQPQHF. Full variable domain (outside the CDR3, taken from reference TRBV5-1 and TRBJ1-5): KAGVTQTPRYLIKTRGQQVTLSCSPISGHRSVSWYQQTPGQGLQFLFEYFSETQRNKGNFPGRFSGRQFSNSRSEMNVSTLELGDSALYLCASSLAGDNQPQHFGDGTRLSIL.

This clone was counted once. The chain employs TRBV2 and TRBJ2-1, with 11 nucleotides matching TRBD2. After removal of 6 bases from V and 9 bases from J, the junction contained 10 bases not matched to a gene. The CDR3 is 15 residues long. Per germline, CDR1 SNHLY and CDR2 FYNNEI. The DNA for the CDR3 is TGTGCCAGCAGGAAGGTAGCGGGGGGGCCAGGTGAGCAGTTCTTC. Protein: CASRKVAGGPGEQFF.